A selection of T cell receptor beta chains follows, all from one sample in a study of blood T cell repertoires in COVID-19. Clones were sequenced by immunoSEQ multiplex PCR, and TCRdb holds only the in-frame ones, with some missing. The sample has 150,000 to 180,000 clones, roughly 80% seen once. Sequencing used peripheral blood. All receptors derive from a woman in her fifties or sixties with acute or convalescent COVID-19. The CDR3 runs from the conserved cysteine through the conserved F or W.

V gene	J gene	CDR3 length	CDR3 protein
TRBV10-2	TRBJ2-1	10	CARATSKQFF
TRBV6-5	TRBJ1-2	15	CASSYTRTGGYGYTF
TRBV11-3	TRBJ1-1	14	CASSLVTGVTEAFF
TRBV7-9	TRBJ1-1	15	CASSLTRGAGTEAFF
TRBV5-1	TRBJ2-2	15	CASSWGTGDTGELFF
TRBV19	TRBJ2-2	16	CASSQRSGTVTGELFF
TRBV6-5	TRBJ1-4	13	CASKYSGGEKLFF
TRBV2	TRBJ2-5	14	CASSTRLGGETQYF
TRBV3-1/TRBV3-2	TRBJ1-6	16	CASSPQGGVYNSPLHF
TRBV3-1/TRBV3-2	TRBJ1-2	14	CASSQGQGVYGYTF
TRBV19	TRBJ1-4	14	CASSIPTTSEKLFF